These T cell receptor beta chains were read from a single sample in a study of shared clonotypes between healthy human individuals. Repertoires were generated with immunoSEQ multiplex PCR, while TCRdb's copy carries only in-frame clones and drops some. The table includes about 2.4 million clones, roughly 93% detected once. Sample: naive CD4+ T cells from PBMCs. The receptors shown here come from a young man in good health. Some clones in this sample may be carry-over from other donors' samples. Each CDR3 is given with its conserved first and last residue. D genes are given only for firm matches. The size field is filled for only some rows; it gives once, few, many or a size class.

V gene,D gene,clone size,J gene,CDR3 length,CDR3 DNA,CDR3 protein
TRBV28,TRBD2,-,TRBJ2-1,15,TGTGCCAGCAGGAGAGGACTAGCGGACTACAATGAGCAGTTCTTC,CASRRGLADYNEQFF
TRBV28,TRBD2,-,TRBJ2-7,15,TGTGCCAGCAAAACGCTAGCGGGAGGAACCTACGAGCAGTACTTC,CASKTLAGGTYEQYF
TRBV19,TRBD2,-,TRBJ2-7,16,TGTGCCAGTAGTTTGACTAGCGGGAGTTCTATCTACGAGCAGTACTTC,CASSLTSGSSIYEQYF
TRBV7-2,-,-,TRBJ1-4,15,TGTGCCAGCAGCTTACAGGGGTCAACTAATGAAAAACTGTTTTTT,CASSLQGSTNEKLFF
TRBV5-8,-,-,TRBJ1-2,16,TGTGCCAGCAGCTTGCCCGGACGGCGTGGAAACTATGGCTACACCTTC,CASSLPGRRGNYGYTF
TRBV2,-,once,TRBJ2-3,13,TGTGCCGGCAATCTTGCCCTGGTCGATACGCAGTATTTT,CAGNLALVDTQYF
TRBV28,TRBD2,-,TRBJ2-1,14,TGTGCCAGCAGTTTTGCGGGAGCTGGAAATGAGCAGTTCTTC,CASSFAGAGNEQFF
TRBV19,-,-,TRBJ2-5,11,TGTGCCAGTAGCCGTGAAGAGACCCAGTACTTC,CASSREETQYF
TRBV27,-,-,TRBJ1-1,13,TGTGCCAGCAGGGACACAGGTAGGCCTGAAGCTTTCTTT,CASRDTGRPEAFF
TRBV19,TRBD2,-,TRBJ2-7,15,TGTGCCAGTAGTTGGAGAAGCGGGAGTGGGGACGAGCAGTACTTC,CASSWRSGSGDEQYF
TRBV2,-,few,TRBJ1-1,14,TGTGCCAGCATGAGCCCCGCTCGGAATACTGAAGCTTTCTTT,CASMSPARNTEAFF
TRBV5-1,-,-,TRBJ2-1,13,TGCGCCAGCAGCTTGGAGCCCGGCAATGAGCAGTTCTTC,CASSLEPGNEQFF
TRBV5-4,-,-,TRBJ2-3,13,TGTGCCAGCCGGGAGTCCCCCACAGATACGCAGTATTTT,CASRESPTDTQYF
TRBV27,TRBD1,-,TRBJ2-7,19,TGTGCCAGCAGTTCAAAACAAACTATCCCCCGGGACAGCCCCTACGAGCAGTACTTC,CASSSKQTIPRDSPYEQYF
TRBV6-5,-,-,TRBJ1-5,15,TGTGCCAGCAGTTACAACCAGGGAGGCAATCAGCCCCAGCATTTT,CASSYNQGGNQPQHF
TRBV6-1,TRBD2,-,TRBJ2-1,12,TGTGCCAGCTCCAGCGAGGGGAGGGCCTTGTTCTTC,CASSSEGRALFF
TRBV19,TRBD1,-,TRBJ2-7,17,TGTGCCAGTAGTACCACCCGGACAGGGGCCGGCCTCTACGAGCAGTACTTC,CASSTTRTGAGLYEQYF
TRBV19,TRBD2,-,TRBJ2-1,15,TGTGCCACCCATACGGGACTAGCGGGAATTAGTGAGCAGTTCTTC,CATHTGLAGISEQFF
TRBV18,-,-,TRBJ2-2,14,TGTGCCAGCTCAGCGGGACAACCCCCCGGGGAGCTGTTTTTT,CASSAGQPPGELFF
TRBV28,TRBD1,-,TRBJ1-2,14,TGTGCCTCAGGGACAGGGGGTAGTTCGGGTGGCTACACCTTC,CASGTGGSSGGYTF
TRBV2,-,-,TRBJ2-5,16,TGTGCCAGCAAACCGGGACCAAGCAGTTTCCAAGAGACCCAGTACTTC,CASKPGPSSFQETQYF
TRBV4-3,-,-,TRBJ2-1,14,TGCGCCAGCAGCCAAGACCTTCGAGCTCGGGAGCAGTTCTTC,CASSQDLRAREQFF
TRBV7-2,TRBD2,-,TRBJ2-7,17,TGTGCCAGCAGCCTCCCGATCGCGGGGGGTAGGTCCCACGAGCAGTACTTC,CASSLPIAGGRSHEQYF
TRBV11-3,TRBD1,-,TRBJ2-3,16,TGTGCCAGCAGCTTAGGCCCGGGACAGGTACCAGATACGCAGTATTTT,CASSLGPGQVPDTQYF
TRBV5-1,-,-,TRBJ2-1,17,TGCGCCAGCAGCTTGGAAACAGGGTCGAGCTCCTACAATGAGCAGTTCTTC,CASSLETGSSSYNEQFF
TRBV11-2,TRBD2,-,TRBJ2-2,15,TGTGCCAGCAGAGGACTAGCGTGGAACACCGGGGAGCTGTTTTTT,CASRGLAWNTGELFF
TRBV14,TRBD2,-,TRBJ2-1,15,TGTGCCAGCAGCCGGAGACTAGCGGGAGTCAATGAGCAGTTCTTC,CASSRRLAGVNEQFF
TRBV20-1,TRBD2,-,TRBJ2-3,11,TGCAGTGCCAGACTAGCGGCTACGCAGTATTTT,CSARLAATQYF
TRBV5-1,-,-,TRBJ2-1,14,TGCGCCAGCAGCCCCGGGAGACAGGGTAATGAGCAGTTCTTC,CASSPGRQGNEQFF
TRBV28,-,-,TRBJ2-4,15,TGTGCCAGCAGTTTGGCTACCCTAGCCAAAAACATTCAGTACTTC,CASSLATLAKNIQYF
TRBV5-1,-,once,TRBJ2-7,11,TGCGCCAGCAGCCCCGGATACGAGCAGTACTTC,CASSPGYEQYF
TRBV10-1,-,-,TRBJ2-4,15,TGCGCCAGCAGTGGGAAACGAAGGACCAAAAACATTCAGTACTTC,CASSGKRRTKNIQYF
TRBV4-2,TRBD1,-,TRBJ1-6,15,TGTGCCAGCAGCCAAGACTGGGACAGGGCCCCCCTCCTCCACTTT,CASSQDWDRAPLLHF
TRBV7-3,-,-,TRBJ2-2,16,TGTGCCAGCAGCTCCCAGGGACAAGCGAACACCGGGGAGCTGTTTTTT,CASSSQGQANTGELFF
TRBV21-1,-,-,TRBJ2-7,15,TGTGCCAGCAGCAAATTACAGAGTAGCTCCTACGAGCAGTACTTC,CASSKLQSSSYEQYF
TRBV6-5,TRBD1,-,TRBJ1-4,15,TGTGCCAGCAGCGCCCTTAGGACAGGGGATGAAAAACTGTTTTTT,CASSALRTGDEKLFF
TRBV5-1,TRBD1,-,TRBJ1-5,16,TGCGCCAGCAGCCCACAAGGACAGGGTGGCAATCAGCCCCAGCATTTT,CASSPQGQGGNQPQHF
TRBV11-1,TRBD2,-,TRBJ2-7,15,TGTGCCAGCAGCTTAGAGGGGACTAGTCCCTACGAGCAGTACTTC,CASSLEGTSPYEQYF
TRBV19,-,-,TRBJ1-1,14,TGTGCCAGTAGTATAGCGGGGGGGCGGACTGAAGCTTTCTTT,CASSIAGGRTEAFF
TRBV29-1,-,-,TRBJ1-6,13,TGCAGCGTTTTACAGGGAAGTGGGTCACCCCTCCACTTT,CSVLQGSGSPLHF
TRBV10-3,TRBD2,-,TRBJ2-3,20,TGTGCCATCAGTAAAACGACTAGCGGGAGACCCGTCCTTAGCACAGATACGCAGTATTTT,CAISKTTSGRPVLSTDTQYF
TRBV6-5,-,-,TRBJ1-2,15,TGTGCCAGCAGTTACTCGATGGCCTTTAACTATGGCTACACCTTC,CASSYSMAFNYGYTF
TRBV5-6,TRBD1,-,TRBJ1-4,16,TGTGCCAGCAGCGTACGGCCGGGACAGGGGGGTCAAAAACTGTTTTTT,CASSVRPGQGGQKLFF
TRBV18,TRBD1,-,TRBJ1-1,16,TGTGCCAGCTCACCACGGACAGGGGGGATTGCGACTGAAGCTTTCTTT,CASSPRTGGIATEAFF
TRBV19,-,-,TRBJ2-7,14,TGTGCCAGTAGTATAGGGCAGGGGAGAGGCGAGCAGTACTTC,CASSIGQGRGEQYF
TRBV7-2,TRBD1,-,TRBJ2-2,15,TGTGCCAGCAGCTTAGTGGCAGGGACAGCCGGGGAGCTGTTTTTT,CASSLVAGTAGELFF
TRBV28,-,-,TRBJ2-2,14,TGTGCCAGCAGTGAGTCGAGGAACACCGGGGAGCTGTTTTTT,CASSESRNTGELFF
TRBV29-1,TRBD2,-,TRBJ2-2,16,TGCAGCGTTTTCAGTCCGGGACTATCGAACACCGGGGAGCTGTTTTTT,CSVFSPGLSNTGELFF
TRBV15,-,-,TRBJ1-1,12,TGTGCCACCAGCAGCATCTCGGGACGCCTCATCTTT,CATSSISGRLIF
TRBV28,TRBD2,-,TRBJ2-7,22,TGTGCCAGCAGTACCCCCGGGACTGCCCGGTGGGGAACTAGCGGGAGGGCCCACGAGCAGTACTTC,CASSTPGTARWGTSGRAHEQYF
TRBV5-5,-,-,TRBJ2-7,12,TGTGCCAGCAGCTTGGTTCCGGGAAGGAAGTACTTC,CASSLVPGRKYF
TRBV11-2,TRBD1,-,TRBJ2-5,16,TGTGCCAGCAGCTTAGGAAACAGGGGGGCGTCGGAGACCCAGTACTTC,CASSLGNRGASETQYF